The clone carrying this T cell receptor beta chain was observed a single time. This sample was included in a study of blood T cell repertoires in COVID-19. The protocol was immunoSEQ multiplex PCR, while the TCRdb copy is restricted to in-frame clones and leaves out a portion. The table shows approximately 310,000 clones, with around 86% occurring only once. Germline CDR1 and CDR2: LGHDT and YNNKEL (reference sequence). The CDR3 has 15 residues. V gave up 4 bases and J gave up 6 bases, with 15 bases separating them. This receptor was identified in a man in his sixties who had recovered from COVID-19. J is TRBJ2-2 and V is TRBV3-1 (or the pseudogene TRBV3-2); D is possibly TRBD1 (6 bases). The sequencing sample was made of PBMCs or T cells enriched from blood (not recorded which). The CDR3 loop reads CASSRDRILSGELFF. The CDR3 bases are TGTGCCAGCAGCCGAGACAGGATTTTATCCGGGGAGCTGTTTTTT.